This passage covers 16 T cell receptor beta chains from one sample sequenced in a study of a mutant IDH1 vaccine in newly diagnosed glioma. Antigen specificity for these receptors is unknown. The time point was: week 35, safety follow-up. The investigators gave 300 ug of mutant IDH1 20-mer peptide in each vaccine dose, together with topical imiquimod. Assay used: immunoSEQ multiplex PCR; TCRdb lists only in-frame clones, some missing. This table holds roughly 60,000 clones, about 74% found once. This material consisted of PBMCs, taken from a glioma patient whose treatment included an IDH1 peptide vaccine. Receptor source: a man aged 50-60 years with glioma.

The CDR3 loop reads CASVRAGRVETQYF. The CDR3 DNA follows: TGTGCCAGCGTCCGCGCGGGGAGGGTTGAGACCCAGTACTTC. J is TRBJ2-5 and V is TRBV7-2, with TRBD2 matching 7 bases. This CDR3 contains 14 residues. The trim removed 8 bases at V and 5 bases at J, leaving 11 bases unmatched. Germline CDR1 is SGHTA and CDR2 is FQGNSA.

The rearrangement links TRBV2 to TRBJ2-7; D is possibly TRBD2 (6 bases). This CDR3 comprises 15 residues. Germline V CDR1 and CDR2: SNHLY, FYNNEI. The V gene lost 8 bases and the J gene lost 5 bases, with 22 bases spanning the gap. DNA of the CDR3: TGTGCCAGCCGGTACGACGCCGGGGGTGTGGACGAGCAGTACTTC. Amino acid sequence: CASRYDAGGVDEQYF.

This clone was found many times. J is TRBJ1-6 and V is TRBV27; D ambiguous. Germline-derived CDR1 and CDR2 are MNHEY and SMNVEV (reference sequence). The CDR3 consists of 16 residues. V lost 2 bases and J 7 bases, leaving 15 bases between the germline ends. The CDR3 region has the DNA TGTGCCAGCAGTTTACTCAGGCATGGTGTCAATTCACCCCTCCACTTT. Protein product: CASSLLRHGVNSPLHF.

About this clone: At the DNA level, this CDR3 is encoded by other sequences in the same sample as well. The rearrangement joins TRBV27 to TRBJ1-2; no clear D gene. The CDR3 has 13 residues. V was shortened by 2 bases and J by 4 bases, with 8 bases between the two germline ends. The germline gives CDR1 MNHEY, CDR2 SMNVEV (reference sequence). The CDR3 region is CASSLAGSYGYTF. DNA of the CDR3: TGTGCCAGCAGTTTAGCAGGAAGCTATGGCTACACCTTC.

This chain links TRBV21-1 with TRBJ2-7; the listed D gene, TRBD1, was not tested against the DNA. TRBV21-1 represents a pseudogene. The CDR3 sequence is 14 residues long. The CDR3 bases are TGTGCCAGCAGCAACCAATCAAATTACAGGGGTGAGTACTTC. This translates into CASSNQSNYRGEYF.

This clone was seen a single time. This sequence joins TRBV7-9 and TRBJ1-2; D ambiguous. This CDR3 region has 15 residues. Germline V lookup: CDR1 SEHNR, CDR2 FQNEAQ (reference sequence). Trimming removed 5 bases at V and 5 bases at J, with 18 bases between. The CDR3 coding sequence is TGTGCCAGCAGCCCCTCCCGGGGAATTGGATATGGCTACACCTTC. Amino acid sequence: CASSPSRGIGYGYTF.

The J gene is TRBJ2-3, the V gene TRBV7-9; 8 bases line up with TRBD1. V was pared by 7 bases and J by 0 bases, with 6 bases of the junction left unmatched. The CDR3 totals 15 residues. The V gene's germline CDR1 is SEHNR and CDR2 FQNEAQ (reference sequence). The CDR3 loop reads CASIERDRSTDTQYF. CDR3 sequence (DNA): TGTGCCAGCATCGAAAGGGACAGGAGCACAGATACGCAGTATTTT.

This clone came up a few times. The chain employs TRBV5-1 and TRBJ1-1; D is unclear. CDR3 length: 14 residues. The germline V gene encodes CDR1 SGHRS and CDR2 YFSETQ. The V end was cut by 4 bases, the J end by 0 bases, with 10 bases between. The CDR3 protein is CASSPQNMNTEAFF. The CDR3 coding sequence is TGCGCCAGCAGCCCTCAAAACATGAACACTGAAGCTTTCTTT.

J is TRBJ2-2 and V is TRBV25-1; D call uncertain. Between the trimmed V and J ends, which lost 6 bases and 0 bases, there was a span of 8 bases. The CDR3 is 14 amino acids. Germline CDR1 reads MGHDK; CDR2 reads SYGVNS. The CDR3 DNA follows: TGTGCCAGCAGCTGGGGTGCGAACACCGGGGAGCTGTTTTTT. This encodes CASSWGANTGELFF.

This rearrangement joins TRBV7-9 to TRBJ1-5; 7 bases fit TRBD1. This CDR3 comprises 14 residues. Per germline, CDR1 SEHNR and CDR2 FQNEAQ (reference sequence). With V trimmed by 1 base and J by 4 bases, 1 base remained unmatched. The CDR3 is CASSLDRGNQPQHF. In DNA form, the CDR3 reads TGTGCCAGCAGCTTAGACAGGGGTAATCAGCCCCAGCATTTT. The variable domain in full, completed from reference TRBV7-9 and TRBJ1-5, reads DTGVSQNPRHKITKRGQNVTFRCDPISEHNRLYWYRQTLGQGPEFLTYFQNEAQLEKSRLLSDRFSAERPKGSFSTLEIQRTEQGDSAMYLCASSLDRGNQPQHFGDGTRLSIL.

The chain carries TRBV7-9 and TRBJ2-7; no reliable D call. The germline gives CDR1 SEHNR, CDR2 FQNEAQ (reference sequence). Trimming shortened V by 6 bases and J by 6 bases, and 21 bases separated the two germline ends. This CDR3 region has 15 residues. The CDR3 nucleotides are TGTGCCAGCAGTCCGAATCTCCTTTATTCATTCGAGCAGTACTTC. Amino acids: CASSPNLLYSFEQYF.

The J gene is TRBJ1-4, the V gene TRBV11-2; D possibly corresponds to TRBD1 (6 bases). The V gene's germline CDR1 is SGHAT and CDR2 FQNNGV. The length of the CDR3 is 15 residues. Trimming stripped 2 bases from V and 3 bases from J, with 10 bases between. The CDR3 protein is CASSLMGGPNEKLFF. In DNA, the CDR3 is TGTGCCAGCAGCTTAATGGGGGGGCCTAATGAAAAACTGTTTTTT.

This clone was observed a single time. V is TRBV10-3 and J is TRBJ1-1, with D maybe TRBD1 (5 bases). V gave up 8 bases and J gave up 0 bases, with 13 bases separating them. Germline V gene lookup returns CDR1 ENHRY and CDR2 SYGVKD. The CDR3 has 14 residues. The DNA of the CDR3 is TGTGCCATCTTTTCCGGGACCATGAACACTGAAGCTTTCTTT. Amino acids: CAIFSGTMNTEAFF.

The chain uses TRBV10-3 and TRBJ1-2; 9 bases agree with TRBD1. The CDR3 has 15 residues. Germline trimming cut 3 bases from V and 7 bases from J; bases unmatched to any gene: 9. The germline V gene encodes CDR1 ENHRY and CDR2 SYGVKD. The CDR3 DNA follows: TGTGCCATCAGTGAAGAGGCGAACAGGGGGCTTGGCTACACCTTC. Amino acids: CAISEEANRGLGYTF.

This clone has a handful of counts. The chain uses TRBV9 and TRBJ2-1; 10 nucleotides agree with TRBD2. Unmatched junction bases numbered 6, after V lost 3 bases and J lost 6 bases. Germline V gene data show CDR1 as SGDLS and CDR2 as YYNGEE. This CDR3 has 15 residues. This chain's CDR3 is CASSEERGGPNEQFF. Written as DNA, the CDR3 is TGTGCCAGCAGCGAAGAGCGGGGGGGCCCCAATGAGCAGTTCTTC.

The chain carries TRBV7-9 and TRBJ1-1; D is uncertain. Germline V CDR1 and CDR2: SEHNR, FQNEAQ (reference sequence). There are 13 residues in the CDR3. The V end lost 5 bases, the J end lost 6 bases, and 13 bases lay between the germline ends. The CDR3 spells CASSPARGAEAFF. CDR3 sequence (DNA): TGTGCCAGCAGCCCAGCCCGGGGTGCTGAAGCTTTCTTT.